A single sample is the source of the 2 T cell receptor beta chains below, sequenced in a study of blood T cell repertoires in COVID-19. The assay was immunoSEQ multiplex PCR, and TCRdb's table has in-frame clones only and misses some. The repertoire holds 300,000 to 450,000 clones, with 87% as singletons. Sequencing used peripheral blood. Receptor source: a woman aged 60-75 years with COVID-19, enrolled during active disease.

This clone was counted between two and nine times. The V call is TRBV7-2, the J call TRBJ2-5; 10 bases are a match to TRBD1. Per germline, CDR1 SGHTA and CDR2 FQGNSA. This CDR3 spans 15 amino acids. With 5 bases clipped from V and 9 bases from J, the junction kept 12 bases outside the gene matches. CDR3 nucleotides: TGTGCCAGCAGCCCGACAGGGGGCCTAATTTGGGCCCAGTACTTC. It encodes CASSPTGGLIWAQYF.

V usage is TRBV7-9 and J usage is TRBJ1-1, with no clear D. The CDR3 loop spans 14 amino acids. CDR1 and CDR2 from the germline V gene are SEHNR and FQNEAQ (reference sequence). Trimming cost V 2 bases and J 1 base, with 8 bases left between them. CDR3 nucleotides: TGTGCCAGCAGCTTAACACAGACGAACACTGAAGCTTTCTTT. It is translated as CASSLTQTNTEAFF.